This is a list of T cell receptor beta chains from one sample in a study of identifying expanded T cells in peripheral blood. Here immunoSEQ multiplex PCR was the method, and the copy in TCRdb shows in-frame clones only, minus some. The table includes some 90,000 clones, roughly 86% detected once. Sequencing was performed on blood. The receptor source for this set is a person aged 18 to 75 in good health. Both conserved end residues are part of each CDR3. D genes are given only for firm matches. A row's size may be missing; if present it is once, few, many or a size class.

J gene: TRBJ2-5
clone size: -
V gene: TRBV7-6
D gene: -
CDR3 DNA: TGTGCCAGCAGCTTAGTAAAGGGAGAGACCCAGTACTTC
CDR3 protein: CASSLVKGETQYF

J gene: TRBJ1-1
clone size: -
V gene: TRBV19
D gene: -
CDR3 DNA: TGTGCCAGTAGTATACAGGGTGGCACTGAAGCTTTCTTT
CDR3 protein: CASSIQGGTEAFF

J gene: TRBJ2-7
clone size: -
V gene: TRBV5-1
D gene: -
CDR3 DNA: TGCGCCAGCAGCTTGGGGGTTTACGAGCAGTACTTC
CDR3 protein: CASSLGVYEQYF

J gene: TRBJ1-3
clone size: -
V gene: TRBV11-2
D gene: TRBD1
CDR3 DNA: TGTGCCAGCAGCTTAGCCCCCAGTTGGGGACAGACCGATAACACCATATATTTT
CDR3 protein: CASSLAPSWGQTDNTIYF

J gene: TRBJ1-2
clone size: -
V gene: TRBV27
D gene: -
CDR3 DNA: TGTGCCAGCAGTGATCGAAACCTCTTTTTTCTTGGGGGTGGCTACACCTTC
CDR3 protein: CASSDRNLFFLGGGYTF

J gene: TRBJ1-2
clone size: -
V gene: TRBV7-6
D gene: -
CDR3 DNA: TGTGCCAGCAGCTTCGAAAGCTTCACAGGGTCGGTCATTGGCTACACCTTC
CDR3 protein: CASSFESFTGSVIGYTF

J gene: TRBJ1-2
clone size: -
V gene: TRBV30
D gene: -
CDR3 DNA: TGTGCCTGGAGTGGGGGGTGGAACTATGGCTACACCTTC
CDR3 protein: CAWSGGWNYGYTF

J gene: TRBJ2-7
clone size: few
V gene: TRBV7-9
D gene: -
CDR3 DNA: TGTGCCAGCAGCTCGGGTGCTGGACACGAGCAGTACTTC
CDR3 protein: CASSSGAGHEQYF

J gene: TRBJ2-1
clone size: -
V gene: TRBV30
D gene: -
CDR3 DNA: TGTGCCTGGAGTCCCCAGGGGAATGAGCAGTTCTTC
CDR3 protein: CAWSPQGNEQFF

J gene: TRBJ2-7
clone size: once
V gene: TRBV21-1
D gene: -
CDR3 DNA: TGTGCCAGCAGCAAAGGGACAGGATACTCCTACGAGCAGTACTTC
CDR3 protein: CASSKGTGYSYEQYF

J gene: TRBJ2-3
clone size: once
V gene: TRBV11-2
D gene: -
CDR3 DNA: TGTGCCAGCAGCTTAGACCGCGGTACGCAGTATTTT
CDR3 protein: CASSLDRGTQYF

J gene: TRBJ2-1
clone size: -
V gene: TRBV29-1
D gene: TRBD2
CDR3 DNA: TGCAGCGTTGGAGGGGGACTAGCCTTTTCCTACAATGAGCAGTTCTTC
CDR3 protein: CSVGGGLAFSYNEQFF

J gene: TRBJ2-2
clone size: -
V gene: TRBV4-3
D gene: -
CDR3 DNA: TGCGCCAGCAGCCAAGATTTCGCCATTACCGGGGAGCTGTTTTTT
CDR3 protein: CASSQDFAITGELFF

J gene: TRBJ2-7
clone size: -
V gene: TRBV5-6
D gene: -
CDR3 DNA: TGTGCCAGCAGCTTGTTTTGGGGATCGAAGTACTTC
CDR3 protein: CASSLFWGSKYF

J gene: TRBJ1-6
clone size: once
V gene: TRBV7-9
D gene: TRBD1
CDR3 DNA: TGTGCCAGCAGCCCATGGGGTTTAGGGACAGGAGGTAATTCACCCCTCCACTTT
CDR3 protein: CASSPWGLGTGGNSPLHF

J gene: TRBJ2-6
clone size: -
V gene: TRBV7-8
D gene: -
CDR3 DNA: TGTGCCAGCAGCTCTTCCGGGACGCTCTCTGGGGCCAACGTCCTGACTTTC
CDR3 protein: CASSSSGTLSGANVLTF

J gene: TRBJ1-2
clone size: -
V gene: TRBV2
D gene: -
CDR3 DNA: TGTGCCAGCAGATACGAGGTTTCGGGGTATGGCTACACCTTC
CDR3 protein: CASRYEVSGYGYTF

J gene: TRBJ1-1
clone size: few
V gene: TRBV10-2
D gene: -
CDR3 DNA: TGCGCCAGCAGTAGAGACTCGGTGGCTGAAGCTTTCTTT
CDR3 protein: CASSRDSVAEAFF

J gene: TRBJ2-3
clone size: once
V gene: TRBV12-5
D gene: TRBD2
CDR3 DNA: TGTGCTAGTGGTCGCGACCGCTGGGGACTAGCGGGGCCCTTTCAGTATTTT
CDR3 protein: CASGRDRWGLAGPFQYF

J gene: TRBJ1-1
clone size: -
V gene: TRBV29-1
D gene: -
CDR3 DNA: TGCAGCGTGAAGAACAGGGTCGGAGCACAGACGAACACTGAAGCTTTCTTT
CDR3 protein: CSVKNRVGAQTNTEAFF

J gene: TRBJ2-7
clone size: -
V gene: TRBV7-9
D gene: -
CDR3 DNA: TGTGCCAGCAGCTTCCAGGCATTGATCGCCTACGAGCAGTACTTC
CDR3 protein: CASSFQALIAYEQYF

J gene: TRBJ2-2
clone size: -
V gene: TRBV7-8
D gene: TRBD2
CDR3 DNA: TGTGCCAGCAGCACCCGGGGGGGCCGCACCGGGGAGCTGTTTTTT
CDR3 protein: CASSTRGGRTGELFF

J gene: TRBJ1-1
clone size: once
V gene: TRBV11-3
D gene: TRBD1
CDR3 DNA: TGTGCCAGCAGCCCCAGGGGGGCTAACACTGAAGCTTTCTTT
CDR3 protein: CASSPRGANTEAFF

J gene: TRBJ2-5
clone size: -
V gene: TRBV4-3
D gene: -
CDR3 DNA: TGCGCCAGCAGCCAACGTGCGACAGCGGAGGCAGAGACCCAGTACTTC
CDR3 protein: CASSQRATAEAETQYF

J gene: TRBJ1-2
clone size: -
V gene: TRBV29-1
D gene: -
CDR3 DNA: TGCAGCGTTGACCCATCCGGGCGCCGGGGGTATGGCTACACCTTC
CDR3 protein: CSVDPSGRRGYGYTF

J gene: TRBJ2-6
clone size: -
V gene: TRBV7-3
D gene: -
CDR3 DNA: TGTGCCAGCAGCTTTTCAGGACCTACCTTCTCTGGGGCCAACGTCCTGACTTTC
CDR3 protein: CASSFSGPTFSGANVLTF

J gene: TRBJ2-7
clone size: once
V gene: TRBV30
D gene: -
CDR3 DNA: TGTGCCTGGAGTGGGACACAACTAGAGCAGTACTTC
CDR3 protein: CAWSGTQLEQYF

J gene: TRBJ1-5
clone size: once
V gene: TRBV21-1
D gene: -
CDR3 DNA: TGTGCCAGCAGCAGGGTAGTCAATCAGCCCCAGCATTTT
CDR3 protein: CASSRVVNQPQHF

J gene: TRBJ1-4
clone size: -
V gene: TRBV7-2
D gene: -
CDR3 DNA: TGTGCCAGCAGCCGTAGATTATATAATGAAAAACTGTTTTTT
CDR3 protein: CASSRRLYNEKLFF

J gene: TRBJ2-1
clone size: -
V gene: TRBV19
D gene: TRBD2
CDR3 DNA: TGTGCCAGTAGTAAGCGTGGTAGCGGGGTGGATGAGCAGTTCTTC
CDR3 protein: CASSKRGSGVDEQFF

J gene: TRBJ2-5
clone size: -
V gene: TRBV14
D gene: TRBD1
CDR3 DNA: TGTGCCAGCACGAGACAGGGCCAAGAGACCCAGTACTTC
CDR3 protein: CASTRQGQETQYF

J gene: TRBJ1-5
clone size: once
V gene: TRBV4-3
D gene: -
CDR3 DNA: TGCGCCAGCAGCCTCGCAGGTACCAATCAGCCCCAGCATTTT
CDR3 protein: CASSLAGTNQPQHF

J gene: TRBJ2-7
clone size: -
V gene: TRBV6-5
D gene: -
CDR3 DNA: TGTGCCAGCAGTTACGCGGGCTCGGAGTACGAGCAGTACTTC
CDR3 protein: CASSYAGSEYEQYF